This TCR beta chain originates from a study of blood T cell repertoires in COVID-19. Across the study: COVID-19 samples, acute and convalescent, were from the United States, Italy and Spain.

As handled by the study authors: Amplified reference gene primers provided the basis for estimating nucleated cell counts. The table came from immunoSEQ multiplex PCR; TCRdb's copy has only in-frame clones and leaves some out. V, J and clone size reflect that table, while D and trimming were determined from the DNA. The sample records around 88,000 clones, approximately 81% being singletons. Germline V gives CDR1 MDHEN, CDR2 SYDVKM. The CDR3 covers 15 residues. J gave up 4 bases and V 4 bases, and 9 bases lay outside the gene matches. This clonotype was obtained from a woman aged 80 or older with acute or convalescent COVID-19. Specimen: peripheral blood. The rearrangement links TRBV28 to TRBJ1-2; TRBD1 aligns across 7 bases. The CDR3 protein is CASSSSLGTAYGYTF. The CDR3 DNA reads as TGTGCCAGCAGTTCATCGCTGGGGACAGCCTATGGCTACACCTTC.